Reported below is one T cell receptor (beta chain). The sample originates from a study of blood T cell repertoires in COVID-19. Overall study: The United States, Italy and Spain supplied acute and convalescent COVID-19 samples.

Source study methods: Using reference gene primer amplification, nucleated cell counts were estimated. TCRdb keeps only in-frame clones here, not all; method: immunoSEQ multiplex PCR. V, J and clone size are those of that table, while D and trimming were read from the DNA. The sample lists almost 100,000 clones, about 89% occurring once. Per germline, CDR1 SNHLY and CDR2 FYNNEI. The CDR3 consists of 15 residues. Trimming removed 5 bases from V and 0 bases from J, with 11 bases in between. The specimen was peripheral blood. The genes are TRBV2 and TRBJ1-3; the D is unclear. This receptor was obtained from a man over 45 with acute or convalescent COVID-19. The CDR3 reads CASSRDTHSGNTIYF. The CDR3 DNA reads TGTGCCAGCAGTCGCGACACCCACTCTGGAAACACCATATATTTT.